The present entry profiles one TCR beta chain with its context. This sample is drawn from a study of cytomegalovirus exposure and HLA in healthy donors. Assay: immunoSEQ multiplex PCR; the TCRdb copy retains only in-frame clones and omits some. The sample lists 82,000 or so clones; approximately 95% were seen once. The ends lost 4 bases at V and 9 bases at J; junction bases unmatched: 8. CDR1 is SGHRS and CDR2 is YFSETQ in the germline V gene. This CDR3 comprises 14 residues. The receptor was isolated from a woman under 30 in good health and CMV-seronegative. This chain connects TRBV5-1 to TRBJ1-4; 8 nucleotides agree with TRBD1. The specimen was PBMCs. The CDR3 DNA is TGCGCCAGCAGCCCCGGGGGACAGGAAAAAAAACTGTTTTTT. Protein product: CASSPGGQEKKLFF.